This TCR beta chain was recovered during a study of somatic mutations in cytotoxic T cells in rheumatoid arthritis. Broader study findings: A single CD8+ clone exceeded 20% of CD8+ cells in 8 of 65 patients. Clonality measured in CD8+ T cells did not differ significantly between rheumatoid arthritis patients and age-matched healthy controls.

Clones were sequenced by immunoSEQ multiplex PCR, and TCRdb holds only the in-frame ones, with some missing. The table shows thousands of clones, with roughly 70% occurring only once. There are 15 residues in the CDR3. V gave up 5 bases and J gave up 5 bases; unmatched junction bases: 9. Germline assignment: CDR1 SGHTA and CDR2 FQGTGA. Details on this clone: Its antigen is unidentified.

The sequence was collected from a man in his forties in good health. The sample comprised CD8+ T cells sorted from blood. The chain carries TRBV7-3 and TRBJ2-5, with TRBD1 matching over 9 bases. CDR3 protein: CASSIGQGRGETQYF. DNA of the CDR3: TGTGCCAGCAGCATCGGACAGGGGAGGGGGGAGACCCAGTACTTC.